The source of this T cell receptor (beta chain) is a study of intratumoral heterogeneity in liver cancer. For the study in its entirety: In the full roughly 15-patient cohort, the median age was around 60 years and the majority of patients were male. RNA-seq, DNA sequencing, TCR-seq and SNP array data from multiple regions of hepatocellular carcinoma specimens were combined in the study to investigate intratumor heterogeneity. A total of roughly 70 multiregional samples from roughly 14 HCC patients, consisting of 51 tumoral and around 20 adjacent nontumoral regions, were included in the overall cohort. Summary of the overall study and its limitations: According to the report, TCR sequencing confirmed the RNA-seq-based estimates of regional differences in tumor-infiltrating lymphocyte burden. No significant difference in overall T cell clonality was found between tumor regions within either sequenced patient. In every sequenced patient, tumor region b showed significantly fewer unique T-cell clonal expansions than tumor region a. Limitations acknowledged by the authors included a relatively low number of patients and under-sampled representation of tumor-infiltrating lymphocytes.

The immunoSEQ assay was used to sequence TCR beta chain CDR3 regions from genomic DNA. Primers annealing to V and J segments amplified rearranged VDJ segments. Turning to the authors' computational methods: The ImmunoSeq Analyzer software was used to calculate clonality and richness metrics. Fisher's exact test, supplemented by a beta-binomial method for added stringency, was applied to identify differentially abundant clones between regions. TCRdb limited this immuneACCESS table to in-frame rearrangements with V and J called. A share of clones is missing; checked studies link under half to unresolved V genes, and the rest is unexplained. D and trimming were read from the DNA, whereas the V and J calls and clone size are those reported in that table. This sample comprises roughly 7,000 clones, roughly half of them detected only once. The biggest ten clones account for 14% of the sample. Reading the germline V gene gives CDR1 SNHLY and CDR2 FYNNEI. V loses 7 bases of germline sequence and J loses 4 bases, and the interval between the two ends is 8 bases. Inclusive of the bounding cysteine and phenylalanine, the CDR3 is 12 residues long. Only the CDR3 DNA is retained, 36 bases long and in frame from the first base.

Samples with the label H were taken from distinct, geographically separated regions of the hepatocellular carcinoma nodule. Every patient had early-stage hepatocellular carcinoma and received no therapy prior to surgical resection. None of the sampled areas showed macroscopic evidence of necrosis or hemorrhage. Multiple regions from a couple of patients were subjected to TCR sequencing (ImmunoSeq). Each frozen resection tissue sample was taken at least 1 cm away from every other sample. Genomic DNA was isolated from bulk tissue with the DNeasy blood and tissue kit. A word on this clone: Its antigen has not been determined. One base away there is no much larger clone; base qualities are not given.

The rearranged chain carries TRBV2 and TRBJ2-4; the D gene assignment is ambiguous. This material consisted of tumor tissue, taken before any cancer treatment. This clonotype was sampled from a man between 65 and 85 years old with hepatocellular carcinoma. The CDR3 has the sequence CASMGWKNIQYF. Here is the DNA: TGTGCCAGCATGGGGTGGAAAAACATTCAGTACTTC.